This T cell receptor beta chain originates from a study of shared clonotypes between healthy human individuals. Trimming removed 2 bases from V and 8 bases from J, with 17 bases in between. The CDR3 extends over 15 amino acids. The germline gives CDR1 SGHRS, CDR2 YFSETQ. A word on this clone: Its antigen is unknown.

Profiling relied on immunoSEQ multiplex PCR, and the TCRdb table lists in-frame clones only, not all of them. The sample lists fewer than 350,000 clones, around 90% occurring once. Study-wide results and caveats: Lower generation probabilities were found for non-shared clonotypes than for those shared by all four donors.

The specimen was memory CD8+ T cells sorted from blood. The subset is: CD45RO+ cells pooled with CCR7-negative TemRA cells. This sequence was found in a man between 18 and 35 years old in good health. This sequence joins TRBV5-1 and TRBJ2-1; D unresolved. CDR3: CASSFKGHGVDEQFF. Here the CDR3 DNA reads TGCGCCAGCAGCTTCAAAGGTCACGGTGTCGATGAGCAGTTCTTC. Supplemented by reference TRBV5-1 and TRBJ2-1, the full variable domain reads KAGVTQTPRYLIKTRGQQVTLSCSPISGHRSVSWYQQTPGQGLQFLFEYFSETQRNKGNFPGRFSGRQFSNSRSEMNVSTLELGDSALYLCASSFKGHGVDEQFFGPGTRLTVL.